Listed here are 23 T cell receptor beta chains from one sample, sequenced in a study of cytotoxic CD8 clonotypes in ibrutinib-treated CLL. Using immunoSEQ multiplex PCR, the repertoire was profiled, and TCRdb retains in-frame clones only, with some absent. This sample yields 110,000 to 150,000 clones, of which about 91% are seen a single time; 10% to 13% belongs to the top ten. This specimen consisted of PBMCs, obtained after 12 months of ibrutinib treatment. The receptors come from a human donor with chronic lymphocytic leukemia.

The genes are TRBV11-2 and TRBJ2-5; TRBD2 matches at 8 bases. This CDR3 region has 15 residues. Trimming took 4 bases from V and 4 from J; bases not matched to a gene: 8. CDR1 and CDR2 (germline): SGHAT, FQNNGV. CDR3 amino acids: CASSSGSGMAETQYF. The CDR3 DNA sequence: TGTGCCAGCAGCTCAGGTAGCGGGATGGCAGAGACCCAGTACTTC.

This clone was detected a few times. V and J are TRBV10-3 and TRBJ1-1; D perhaps matches TRBD1 (6 bases). The CDR3 spans 14 residues. V shed 6 bases and J shed 4 bases, with 15 bases lying between them. CDR1 ENHRY and CDR2 SYGVKD come from the germline V gene. Here the CDR3 reads CAIRPTGTGTEAFF. DNA for the CDR3: TGTGCCATCAGGCCTACAGGGACGGGCACTGAAGCTTTCTTT.

This clone came up once. The CDR3 loop reads CASSRPAGGTGQPQHF. In nucleotides, the CDR3 is TGTGCCAGCAGCCGGCCCGCGGGTGGGACGGGTCAGCCCCAGCATTTT. This chain joins TRBV28 and TRBJ1-5, with D possibly being TRBD1 (5 bases). This CDR3 has 16 amino acids. V gave up 6 bases and J gave up 6 bases, with 21 bases separating them. Germline CDR1 is MDHEN and CDR2 is SYDVKM.

The rearrangement uses TRBV10-1 and TRBJ2-2, with a possible D match to TRBD2 (6 bases). The V gene's germline CDR1 is WNHNN and CDR2 SYGVQD (reference sequence). CDR3 length: 16 residues. V lost 4 bases and J 2 bases, leaving 14 bases between the germline ends. The CDR3, as DNA: TGCGCCAGCAGTGGGGAGCACGGGAGAAACACCGGGGAGCTGTTTTTT. Translating it yields CASSGEHGRNTGELFF.

The J gene is TRBJ1-1, the V gene TRBV19, with 7 bases fitting TRBD1. Germline values: CDR1 LNHDA, CDR2 SQIVND (reference sequence). With 9 bases clipped from V and 4 bases from J, the junction kept 11 bases outside the gene matches. This CDR3 has 14 amino acids. The CDR3 DNA is TGTGCCAGCAATCTGGACAGGCAGGTCACTGAAGCTTTCTTT. It is translated as CASNLDRQVTEAFF.

This chain connects TRBV14 to TRBJ2-5; D not resolved. The germline V gene has CDR1 SGHDN and CDR2 FVKESK. The V end was cut by 5 bases, the J end by 2 bases, with 6 bases between. CDR3 length: 12 amino acids. The CDR3 is CASSVMQETQYF. As DNA, the CDR3 is TGTGCCAGCAGCGTCATGCAAGAGACCCAGTACTTC. The full variable domain, its missing parts supplied by reference TRBV14 and TRBJ2-5, is EAGVTQFPSHSVIEKGQTVTLRCDPISGHDNLYWYRRVMGKEIKFLLHFVKESKQDESGMPNNRFLAERTGGTYSTLKVQPAELEDSGVYFCASSVMQETQYFGPGTRLLVL.

As DNA, the CDR3 is TGTGCCAGCAGCCCCACAGGGAGTGAGCAGTTCTTC. Protein: CASSPTGSEQFF. The V call is TRBV6-5, the J call TRBJ2-1; TRBD1 might be the D (6 bases). The CDR3 contains 12 residues. CDR1 and CDR2 (germline): MNHEY, SVGAGI. V lost 6 bases to trimming and J lost 9 bases, with 12 bases between them.

This clone was counted at least ten times. This chain connects TRBV11-2 to TRBJ2-5; 7 bases map to TRBD1. The CDR3 sequence is 13 residues long. Per the germline V gene, CDR1 is SGHAT and CDR2 is FQNNGV. The V and J ends lost 5 bases and 2 bases, in that order; junction bases with no gene match: 2. The DNA of the CDR3 is TGTGCCAGCAGCCGACAGGGACAAGAGACCCAGTACTTC. Translating it yields CASSRQGQETQYF. Using reference TRBV11-2 and TRBJ2-5 for the parts outside the CDR3, the full variable domain is EAGVAQSPRYKIIEKRQSVAFWCNPISGHATLYWYQQILGQGPKLLIQFQNNGVVDDSQLPKDRFSAERLKGVDSTLKIQPAKLEDSAVYLCASSRQGQETQYFGPGTRLLVL.

The rearrangement links TRBV6-6 to TRBJ1-2; D ambiguous. The length of the CDR3 is 12 residues. Germline CDR1 is MNHNY and CDR2 is SVGAGI (reference sequence). Trimming stripped 6 bases from V and 7 bases from J, with 12 bases between. As DNA, the CDR3 is TGTGCCAGCAGCCCCGTTGCCAGTGGCTACACCTTC. Translating gives CASSPVASGYTF.

The chain joins TRBV9 to TRBJ1-4; D gene ambiguous. This CDR3 is 14 amino acids long. Germline-derived CDR1 and CDR2 are SGDLS and YYNGEE. With 3 bases removed from V and 8 bases from J, the gap between germline ends came to 14 bases. The CDR3 sequence is CASSAREGGEKLFF. CDR3 DNA sequence: TGTGCCAGCAGCGCCCGGGAGGGAGGAGAAAAACTGTTTTTT.

The V call is TRBV11-2, the J call TRBJ2-7; possible D gene TRBD2, 5 bases. CDR3 length: 14 amino acids. Between the trimmed V and J ends, which lost 1 base and 4 bases, there was a span of 11 bases. From germline, CDR1 is SGHAT and CDR2 FQNNGV. The CDR3 loop is CASSLGVGEYEQYF. CDR3 nucleotides: TGTGCCAGCAGCTTAGGGGTGGGAGAGTACGAGCAGTACTTC.

The chain is built from TRBV9 and TRBJ2-7, with TRBD1 as a possible D gene (6 bases). V was clipped by 0 bases and J by 3 bases, with 13 bases between them. The CDR3 totals 15 residues. Germline loops: CDR1 SGDLS, CDR2 YYNGEE. CDR3 bases: TGTGCCAGCAGCGTAGATGGCGCCAGGGGCTACGAGCAGTACTTC. Translation: CASSVDGARGYEQYF. The full variable domain, with the rest looked up from reference TRBV9 and TRBJ2-7, is DSGVTQTPKHLITATGQRVTLRCSPRSGDLSVYWYQQSLDQGLQFLIQYYNGEERAKGNILERFSAQQFPDLHSELNLSSLELGDSALYFCASSVDGARGYEQYFGPGTRLTVT.

CDR3 sequence (DNA): TGTGCCAGTAGTACCAGCCGACTAGCTGAGGAGACCCAGTACTTC. Translated, it gives CASSTSRLAEETQYF. The chain uses TRBV19 and TRBJ2-5, with 7 bases that match TRBD2. After removal of 4 bases from V and 5 bases from J, the junction contained 10 bases not matched to a gene. CDR3 length equals 15 residues. Germline lookup yields CDR1 LNHDA and CDR2 SQIVND (reference sequence).

The chain combines TRBV7-9 with TRBJ2-7; a weak D match, TRBD2 (5 bases). V gave up 8 bases and J gave up 1 base, with 18 bases separating them. From germline, CDR1 is SEHNR and CDR2 FQNEAQ (reference sequence). This CDR3 region has 15 residues. DNA of the CDR3: TGTGCCAGCGGCTCTTATAGAGGGAGTTCCTACGAGCAGTACTTC. Amino acids: CASGSYRGSSYEQYF.

This chain connects TRBV7-6 to TRBJ2-3, with D perhaps TRBD2 (5 bases). Looked up from germline, CDR1 is SGHVS and CDR2 is FNYEAQ. The CDR3 has 15 residues. The V and J ends lost 0 bases and 1 base respectively, with 8 bases between them. The CDR3 DNA sequence: TGTGCCAGCAGCTTAGCGGGAGCACGCACAGATACGCAGTATTTT. Protein sequence: CASSLAGARTDTQYF.

In this sample, this clone turned up once. V gene TRBV19 combines with J gene TRBJ2-1; TRBD1 matches at 9 bases. V dropped 5 bases and J dropped 6; count of bases not matched to a gene: 8. The CDR3 is 15 amino acids. Germline CDR1 is LNHDA and CDR2 is SQIVND (reference sequence). The CDR3: CASSVTGTGSNEQFF. CDR3 bases: TGTGCCAGTAGTGTAACCGGGACAGGGTCCAATGAGCAGTTCTTC.

V gene TRBV7-3 combines with J gene TRBJ2-1; 7 bases align to TRBD2. V shed 2 bases, J shed 10 bases, and the junction held 5 bases outside the gene matches. Germline values: CDR1 SGHTA, CDR2 FQGTGA. This CDR3 contains 13 residues. The CDR3 region has the DNA TGTGCCAGCAGCTTACGCCGGGAGGCCGAGCAGTTCTTC. Residues: CASSLRREAEQFF. Supplemented by reference TRBV7-3 and TRBJ2-1, the full variable domain reads GAGVSQTPSNKVTEKGKYVELRCDPISGHTALYWYRQSLGQGPEFLIYFQGTGAADDSGLPNDRFFAVRPEGSVSTLKIQRTERGDSAVYLCASSLRREAEQFFGPGTRLTVL.

The V and J genes are TRBV10-3 and TRBJ1-2; 8 bases are a match to TRBD1. This CDR3 contains 13 residues. Germline V gene lookup returns CDR1 ENHRY and CDR2 SYGVKD. The V and J ends lost 8 bases and 3 bases, in that order; junction bases with no gene match: 5. The CDR3 loop is CAIAGGADYGYTF. CDR3 in DNA: TGTGCCATCGCAGGGGGCGCGGACTATGGCTACACCTTC.

The genes are TRBV18 and TRBJ2-7; TRBD1 might be the D (6 bases). CDR3 length: 14 amino acids. V was trimmed by 3 bases and J by 5 bases, leaving 14 bases between them. Germline V gene sequence: CDR1 KGHSH, CDR2 LQKENI. CDR3: CASSPLGGQNEQYF. The CDR3, as DNA: TGTGCCAGCTCACCCCTTGGGGGCCAAAACGAGCAGTACTTC.

The J gene is TRBJ2-2, the V gene TRBV5-1; the match to TRBD2 covers 7 bases. The germline CDR1 and CDR2 sequences are SGHRS and YFSETQ. J was trimmed by 0 bases and V by 0 bases; bases with no gene match: 2. The CDR3 runs 16 residues. The CDR3 DNA sequence: TGCGCCAGCAGCTTGGGGCTAGCGGCGAACACCGGGGAGCTGTTTTTT. Translated: CASSLGLAANTGELFF.

The CDR3, as DNA: TGTGCCAGCAGCCAAGATTTTCAGCGGGGGAGCACAGATACGCAGTATTTT. Residues: CASSQDFQRGSTDTQYF. The J gene is TRBJ2-3, the V gene TRBV4-2, with 8 nucleotides matching TRBD2. Trimming removed 0 bases from V and 0 bases from J; junction bases left unmatched: 5. This CDR3 contains 17 residues. The germline V gene encodes CDR1 LGHNA and CDR2 YNFKEQ.

V gene TRBV15 combines with J gene TRBJ2-2, with TRBD1 matching over 11 bases. V was pared by 0 bases and J by 7 bases, with 1 base of the junction left unmatched. CDR3 length: 15 amino acids. Germline V gene sequence: CDR1 LNHNV, CDR2 YYDKDF (reference sequence). In nucleotides, the CDR3 is TGTGCCACCAGCAGAGAGGGGACAGGGGGCGGGGAGCTGTTTTTT. Translation: CATSREGTGGGELFF.

The genes are TRBV11-2 and TRBJ2-5; TRBD2 matches 11 bases. Germline V gene data show CDR1 as SGHAT and CDR2 as FQNNGV. Trimming cost V 0 bases and J 2 bases; bases outside gene matches: 5. The CDR3 sequence is 17 residues long. DNA of the CDR3: TGTGCCAGCAGCTTAGAAGGTAGCGGGAGGGGTCAAGAGACCCAGTACTTC. Amino acids: CASSLEGSGRGQETQYF.